Here is one T cell receptor (beta chain) with its context. Sequenced by immunoSEQ multiplex PCR; TCRdb stores in-frame clones only, minus some. There are under 110,000 clones in the sample; around 92% occur only once, and roughly 1.7% lies in the top ten. These data are taken from a study of T cell changes during pregnancy in multiple sclerosis. The sequence derives from a female donor with multiple sclerosis, enrolled in a pregnancy study. Sequencing was performed on peripheral blood, taken after pregnancy.

The CDR3 sequence is CASSPVGGEGGKLFF. The CDR3 DNA reads as TGTGCCAGCAGCCCGGTAGGGGGCGAGGGAGGAAAACTGTTTTTT. This chain uses TRBV28 with TRBJ1-4, with 7 bases identical to TRBD1. CDR1 is MDHEN, CDR2 SYDVKM, per germline. V lost 6 bases, J lost 10 bases, and 14 bases stayed unmatched. The CDR3 has 15 amino acids.